A selection of T cell receptor beta chains follows, all from one sample in a study of blood T cell repertoires in COVID-19. Sequenced by immunoSEQ multiplex PCR; TCRdb stores in-frame clones only, minus some. The data hold more than 110,000 clones, with around 87% observed a single time. Sequenced material: peripheral blood. These receptors were collected from a woman in her 40s with acute or convalescent COVID-19. Both conserved end residues are part of each CDR3. Each record gives: clone size, D gene, J gene, V gene, CDR3 protein, CDR3 DNA. A D gene is named only where the DNA matches it firmly. The size field is filled for only some rows; it gives once, few, many or a size class.

.,.,TRBJ1-5,TRBV7-8,CASSLRRLDQPQHF,TGTGCCAGCAGCTTAAGGAGGTTGGATCAGCCCCAGCATTTT
.,TRBD1,TRBJ1-5,TRBV9,CASSSSGGSQPQHF,TGTGCCAGCAGCTCCTCAGGGGGCTCTCAGCCCCAGCATTTT
once,TRBD1,TRBJ1-2,TRBV7-9,CASSDRGRSAGYTF,TGTGCCAGCAGCGACAGGGGGAGGTCCGCTGGCTACACCTTC
.,.,TRBJ1-5,TRBV19,CASTRMGGNQPQHF,TGTGCCAGTACCCGCATGGGAGGCAATCAGCCCCAGCATTTT
.,.,TRBJ2-1,TRBV19,CASSTPRVQFF,TGTGCCAGTAGTACCCCTCGGGTGCAGTTCTTC
.,.,TRBJ1-2,TRBV4-3,CASSPTLTAGYTF,TGCGCTAGCAGCCCAACCCTGACAGCGGGCTACACCTTC
.,.,TRBJ2-2,TRBV19,CASSTGQPRGELFF,TGTGCCAGTAGTACTGGACAGCCCCGCGGGGAGCTGTTTTTT
.,TRBD1,TRBJ1-2,TRBV7-9,CASSLGTGGYTF,TGTGCCAGCAGCTTAGGGACAGGTGGCTACACCTTC
once,TRBD1,TRBJ2-4,TRBV3-1/TRBV3-2,CASSLTGGGSGAKNIQYF,TGTGCCAGCAGCCTGACAGGGGGGGGCAGTGGGGCCAAAAACATTCAGTACTTC
.,.,TRBJ1-3,TRBV7-2,CASSPTGDYGNTIYF,TGTGCCAGCAGCCCCACGGGGGATTACGGAAACACCATATATTTT
.,.,TRBJ2-1,TRBV4-1,CASSAGAEQFF,TGCGCCAGCAGCGCAGGGGCTGAGCAGTTCTTC
.,TRBD2,TRBJ2-7,TRBV4-2,CASSQGGLAGVGEQYF,TGTGCCAGCAGCCAAGGCGGACTAGCGGGAGTAGGCGAGCAGTACTTC
.,TRBD1,TRBJ2-7,TRBV29-1,CSVDSGQGSYEQYF,TGCAGCGTTGACTCGGGACAGGGGTCCTACGAGCAGTACTTC
.,.,TRBJ2-1,TRBV19,CASSQGLYNEQFF,TGTGCCAGTAGTCAGGGACTCTACAATGAGCAGTTCTTC
.,.,TRBJ2-7,TRBV7-9,CASSSEPRGRGPSDEQYF,TGTGCCAGCAGCTCCGAGCCCCGGGGGCGGGGGCCGTCGGACGAGCAGTACTTC
.,TRBD2,TRBJ2-3,TRBV30,CACLHRASGGAPTTTDTQYF,TGTGCCTGTCTCCACCGGGCTAGCGGGGGGGCTCCCACCACCACAGATACGCAGTATTTT
.,TRBD2,TRBJ2-2,TRBV2,CASSGRRTSGRAGELFF,TGTGCCAGCTCAGGCCGCCGGACTAGCGGGAGGGCCGGGGAGCTGTTTTTT
.,.,TRBJ1-1,TRBV6-5,CASRVDRNTEAFF,TGTGCCAGCAGGGTGGACAGGAACACTGAAGCTTTCTTT
.,.,TRBJ1-4,TRBV21-1,CADPQRGLTNQANEKLFF,TGTGCCGACCCCCAACGTGGACTTACTAACCAAGCTAATGAAAAACTGTTTTTT
.,TRBD1,TRBJ2-6,TRBV19,CASTPGQGVSSGANVLTF,TGTGCCAGTACCCCGGGACAGGGAGTTAGCTCTGGGGCCAACGTCCTGACTTTC
.,.,TRBJ2-4,TRBV4-3,CASSQEGLKLAKNIQYF,TGCGCCAGCAGCCAAGAAGGACTGAAGCTAGCCAAAAACATTCAGTACTTC
.,TRBD2,TRBJ2-7,TRBV7-2,CASSLLRLANYEQYF,TGTGCCAGCAGCTTGCTCCGACTAGCGAACTACGAGCAGTACTTC
.,.,TRBJ1-1,TRBV29-1,CSIPGEGNTEAFF,TGCAGTATCCCTGGGGAGGGGAACACTGAAGCTTTCTTT
.,TRBD1,TRBJ2-7,TRBV29-1,CSVASDRVPYEQYF,TGCAGCGTTGCCTCGGACAGGGTCCCTTACGAGCAGTACTTC
few,TRBD1,TRBJ2-1,TRBV27,CASSRQGLEFDEQFF,TGTGCCAGCAGTAGACAGGGATTAGAGTTTGATGAGCAGTTCTTC
.,.,TRBJ1-2,TRBV9,CASSVDGQRESYTF,TGTGCCAGCAGCGTAGACGGACAGCGGGAGAGCTACACCTTC
.,TRBD1,TRBJ1-6,TRBV28,CASSLQNDRAPLHF,TGTGCCAGCAGTTTACAAAACGACAGGGCACCCCTCCACTTT
.,.,TRBJ2-2,TRBV5-5,CASSFAGITGELFF,TGTGCCAGCAGCTTCGCCGGGATAACCGGGGAGCTGTTTTTT
.,TRBD1,TRBJ1-2,TRBV19,CASSIVGADRANYGYTF,TGTGCCAGTAGTATTGTAGGGGCGGACAGGGCCAACTATGGCTACACCTTC
.,TRBD2,TRBJ2-7,TRBV18,CASSPPTSVAYEQYF,TGTGCCAGCTCACCACCTACTAGCGTAGCCTACGAGCAGTACTTC
once,.,TRBJ2-3,TRBV11-3,CASSFRAGTDTQYF,TGTGCCAGCAGCTTCAGGGCCGGCACAGATACGCAGTATTTT
.,TRBD2,TRBJ2-7,TRBV11-2,CASSLGLAGSYEQYF,TGTGCCAGCAGCTTAGGACTAGCGGGTTCCTACGAGCAGTACTTC
few,TRBD2,TRBJ2-7,TRBV7-2,CASTLGLAGTYEQYF,TGTGCCAGCACCCTGGGACTAGCGGGTACCTACGAGCAGTACTTC
.,TRBD1,TRBJ2-5,TRBV29-1,CSVDGTGSGKTQYF,TGCAGCGTTGACGGGACAGGGAGCGGGAAGACCCAGTACTTC
.,TRBD1,TRBJ1-4,TRBV18,CASSSSQGAGEKLFF,TGTGCCAGCTCTTCCTCACAGGGGGCCGGTGAAAAACTGTTTTTT
once,TRBD1,TRBJ1-6,TRBV14,CASSQDLFMGQGDNSPLHF,TGTGCCAGCAGCCAAGATCTGTTTATGGGACAGGGAGATAATTCACCCCTCCACTTT
.,.,TRBJ1-5,TRBV6-1,CASSEVGTYNQPQHF,TGTGCCAGCAGTGAAGTTGGGACATACAATCAGCCCCAGCATTTT
.,TRBD1,TRBJ1-5,TRBV19,CASSINPGQGARWVRPQHF,TGTGCCAGTAGTATAAATCCGGGACAGGGGGCGCGGTGGGTACGGCCCCAGCATTTT
.,.,TRBJ2-3,TRBV28,CASRGRRGRTDTQYF,TGTGCCAGCAGGGGTCGGCGGGGTCGCACAGATACGCAGTATTTT
.,.,TRBJ1-5,TRBV9,CASSREPGGQPQHF,TGTGCCAGCAGCCGGGAACCGGGTGGTCAGCCCCAGCATTTT
.,.,TRBJ2-2,TRBV5-1,CASRVGANTGELFF,TGCGCCAGCAGGGTAGGGGCGAACACCGGGGAGCTGTTTTTT
.,.,TRBJ1-1,TRBV19,CASSIQGPNTEAFF,TGTGCCAGTAGTATTCAGGGGCCGAACACTGAAGCTTTCTTT
few,TRBD2,TRBJ2-1,TRBV19,CASRGWGRAYNEQFF,TGTGCCAGTAGGGGTTGGGGGAGGGCCTACAATGAGCAGTTCTTC
once,.,TRBJ2-5,TRBV4-3,CASSQVGGGETQYF,TGCGCCAGCAGCCAAGTAGGAGGGGGCGAGACCCAGTACTTC
.,TRBD2,TRBJ2-1,TRBV10-3,CAISEGTSAYNEQFF,TGTGCCATCAGTGAGGGGACTAGCGCCTACAATGAGCAGTTCTTC
.,TRBD2,TRBJ2-3,TRBV10-3,CAISEAGGLPDTQYF,TGTGCCATCAGTGAGGCGGGGGGTTTACCAGATACGCAGTATTTT
.,.,TRBJ1-1,TRBV7-6,CACSWQGGKAFF,TGTGCCTGCAGTTGGCAAGGAGGGAAAGCTTTCTTT
.,TRBD1,TRBJ1-1,TRBV5-1,CASSIQGQTEAFF,TGCGCCAGCAGCATCCAGGGACAGACTGAAGCTTTCTTT